The 27 T cell receptor beta chains below come from one sample, sequenced in a study of T-cell memory formation after mild COVID-19. TCRdb processed the 5' RACE reads anew with MiXCR; each CDR3 protein has one entry. The sample lists fewer than 650,000 distinct CDR3 sequences, less than 25% occurring once. Sequencing used PBMCs or a T cell subset sorted from them (not recorded which). Source of these receptors: an adult woman who had mild COVID-19 (a few samples of this study predate the infection). Cell type and time point are not known.

In the case of this clonotype: At one boundary the junction diverges from the germline segment, which might be a read error. The chain employs TRBV27 and TRBJ2-6; D might be TRBD1 (5 bases). The CDR3 is made up of 17 amino acids. The germline V gene encodes CDR1 MNHEY and CDR2 SMNVEV (reference sequence). CDR3 coding DNA: TGTGCCATCAGTCCCCTTCGACAGAGCTCTGGGGCCAACGTCCTGACTTTC. Protein: CAISPLRQSSGANVLTF.

This sequence joins TRBV5-1 and TRBJ2-7, with D tentatively TRBD1 or TRBD2 (5 bases each). Trimming pared 4 bases from V and 2 bases from J, leaving 10 bases between. This CDR3 is 13 amino acids long. Germline V gives CDR1 SGHRS, CDR2 YFSETQ. For the CDR3, the DNA is TGCGCCAGCAGCGAGGGGACGGCCTACGAGCAGTACTTC. Amino acids: CASSEGTAYEQYF.

J is TRBJ2-2 and V is TRBV11-2; D is tentatively TRBD1 or TRBD2 (5 bases each). The CDR3 runs 17 residues. V was cut by 2 bases and J by 7 bases, with 20 bases left in between. The germline gives CDR1 SGHAT, CDR2 FQNNGV. This CDR3 reads CASSLTIGARAFGELFF. CDR3 bases: TGTGCCAGCAGCTTAACAATCGGGGCCAGGGCCTTCGGGGAGCTGTTTTTT.

This chain joins TRBV6-2 or TRBV6-3 and TRBJ2-7, with 7 bases lining up with TRBD1. Trimming took 6 bases from V and 5 from J; bases not matched to a gene: 4. Germline V gene lookup returns CDR1 MNHEY and CDR2 SVGEGT. CDR3 size: 12 residues. The CDR3 DNA follows: TGTGCCAGCAGCTACAGGGGCCACGAGCAGTACTTC. It is translated as CASSYRGHEQYF.

J is TRBJ2-2 and V is TRBV12-3 or TRBV12-4; 9 bases are shared with TRBD1. J lost 6 bases, V lost 6 bases, and 5 bases had no gene match. The CDR3 sequence is 14 residues long. The CDR3 DNA sequence: TGTGCCAGCAGACCCACAGGGGGCCCCGGGGAGCTGTTTTTT. Residues: CASRPTGGPGELFF.

The rearrangement joins TRBV7-9 to TRBJ2-2; unclear D gene. The CDR3 contains 13 residues. Germline V lookup: CDR1 SEHNR, CDR2 FQNEAQ (reference sequence). Trimming cost V 4 bases and J 7 bases, with 10 bases left between them. The CDR3 sequence is CASSSLVGGELFF. The CDR3 nucleotides are TGTGCCAGCAGCTCCTTGGTTGGCGGGGAGCTGTTTTTT.

V gene TRBV3-1 combines with J gene TRBJ2-3; D is ambiguous. The CDR3 runs to 14 residues. V lost 0 bases and J 1 base, leaving 5 bases between the germline ends. Germline loops: CDR1 LGHDT, CDR2 YNNKEL (reference sequence). This CDR3 reads CASSQEVGTDTQYF. CDR3 DNA: TGTGCCAGCAGCCAAGAGGTGGGCACAGATACGCAGTATTTT.

V is TRBV6-2 or TRBV6-3 and J is TRBJ2-3, with 8 bases aligning to TRBD2. With V trimmed by 8 bases and J by 8 bases, 3 bases remained unmatched. This CDR3 spans 11 amino acids. The germline CDR1 and CDR2 sequences are MNHEY and SVGEGT. Here the CDR3 reads CASHAGGTQYF. The CDR3 DNA is TGTGCCAGCCACGCGGGGGGTACGCAGTATTTT.

The chain has TRBV20-1 and TRBJ1-5; D ambiguous. Deletions cut 2 bases from V and 6 bases from J, with 17 bases between. This CDR3 spans 15 amino acids. The germline V gene has CDR1 DFQATT and CDR2 SNEGSKA (reference sequence). CDR3 in amino acids: CSARNPSRVGQPQHF. In nucleotides, the CDR3 is TGCAGTGCTAGAAACCCCTCTAGGGTCGGTCAGCCCCAGCATTTT.

The chain recombines TRBV24-1 with TRBJ2-1; D possibly corresponds to TRBD1 (8 bases). V was clipped by 2 bases and J by 3 bases, with 13 bases between them. This CDR3 comprises 16 residues. The germline V gene has CDR1 KGHDR and CDR2 SFDVKD. This chain's CDR3 is CATSDYRGGIYNEQFF. CDR3 nucleotide sequence: TGTGCCACCAGTGATTACAGGGGGGGGATCTACAATGAGCAGTTCTTC.

This clonotype occurred a few times. V and J are TRBV20-1 and TRBJ2-5; 9 nucleotides line up with TRBD1. CDR3 length: 13 residues. V was clipped by 6 bases and J by 5 bases; unmatched bases: 7. The germline V gene encodes CDR1 DFQATT and CDR2 SNEGSKA (reference sequence). CDR3 sequence reads: CSAARDRDETQYF. The CDR3 DNA reads TGCAGTGCCGCTCGGGACAGGGACGAGACCCAGTACTTC.

This clonotype was recorded a few times. The chain employs TRBV20-1 and TRBJ2-1, with 8 nucleotides matching TRBD1. V was pared by 5 bases and J by 1 base, with 7 bases of the junction left unmatched. The germline V gene has CDR1 DFQATT and CDR2 SNEGSKA (reference sequence). The length of the CDR3 is 15 residues. CDR3 DNA sequence: TGCAGTGCTCCCCGACAGGGGCTATCCTACAATGAGCAGTTCTTC. Its translation is CSAPRQGLSYNEQFF.

The V call is TRBV18, the J call TRBJ2-1; tentative D call: TRBD1 (5 bases). Per germline, CDR1 KGHSH and CDR2 LQKENI. V shed 1 base and J shed 4 bases, with 14 bases lying between them. CDR3 length: 16 amino acids. DNA for the CDR3: TGTGCCAGCTCACCACTCCCTGAAACAGGATACAATGAGCAGTTCTTC. This translates into CASSPLPETGYNEQFF. Looking up the rest from reference TRBV18 and TRBJ2-1 gives the full variable domain: NAGVMQNPRHLVRRRGQEARLRCSPMKGHSHVYWYRQLPEEGLKFMVYLQKENIIDESGMPKERFSAEFPKEGPSILRIQQVVRGDSAAYFCASSPLPETGYNEQFFGPGTRLTVL.

V is TRBV5-1 and J is TRBJ2-5; 12 nucleotides agree with TRBD2. The junction had 4 bases not matched to a gene; V was cut back by 4 bases and J by 0 bases. Germline V gene data show CDR1 as SGHRS and CDR2 as YFSETQ. The CDR3 spans 16 residues. CDR3: CASSRTSGTYQETQYF. The CDR3 bases are TGCGCCAGCAGCCGGACTAGCGGGACGTACCAAGAGACCCAGTACTTC.

The J gene is TRBJ2-5, the V gene TRBV7-9, with 12 positions matching TRBD2. Unmatched junction bases numbered 10, after V lost 1 base and J lost 4 bases. Germline CDR1 SEHNR, CDR2 FQNEAQ (reference sequence). The CDR3 covers 18 residues. The CDR3 reads CASSLDGLAGWEGETQYF. CDR3 nucleotide sequence: TGTGCCAGCAGCTTAGACGGACTAGCGGGATGGGAGGGAGAGACCCAGTACTTC.

The table lists this clonotype with a count of one. The chain uses TRBV5-4 and TRBJ1-1; no definite D call. The CDR3 runs 14 residues. The germline CDR1 and CDR2 sequences are SGHNT and YYREEE (reference sequence). Trimming stripped 4 bases from V and 0 bases from J, with 10 bases between. The CDR3 loop is CASSPGEVNTEAFF. DNA for the CDR3: TGTGCCAGCAGCCCCGGGGAGGTGAACACTGAAGCTTTCTTT.

This clonotype was counted between two and nine times. V usage is TRBV6-5 and J usage is TRBJ2-3, with 10 bases that match TRBD1. Germline V gives CDR1 MNHEY, CDR2 SVGAGI. The CDR3 has 14 amino acids. The ends lost 6 bases at V and 3 bases at J; junction bases unmatched: 3. Written as DNA, the CDR3 is TGTGCCAGCAGCTGGGACAGGGGAACAGATACGCAGTATTTT. Translation gives CASSWDRGTDTQYF.

This chain joins TRBV5-1 and TRBJ1-1, with D possibly matching TRBD1 (6 bases). Trimming stripped 4 bases from V and 2 bases from J, with 15 bases between. CDR3 length: 15 residues. Germline loops: CDR1 SGHRS, CDR2 YFSETQ. The CDR3 sequence: CASSPGAGINTEAFF. CDR3 in DNA: TGCGCCAGCAGCCCAGGGGCAGGGATCAACACTGAAGCTTTCTTT.

This clonotype was counted ten times or more. The chain joins TRBV5-1 to TRBJ2-4, with D possibly TRBD1 on 6 matching bases. Trimming left V 0 bases short and J 2 bases short, with 9 bases between. The CDR3 runs 15 residues. The germline V gene has CDR1 SGHRS and CDR2 YFSETQ. CDR3 bases: TGCGCCAGCAGCTTGGAAAGGGGGACCAAAAACATTCAGTACTTC. Translation gives CASSLERGTKNIQYF.

The chain carries TRBV7-8 and TRBJ2-3; TRBD1 agrees at 8 bases. The trim removed 6 bases at V and 7 bases at J, leaving 18 bases unmatched. The CDR3 consists of 17 residues. Germline values: CDR1 SGHVS, CDR2 FQNEAQ. The CDR3, as DNA: TGTGCCAGCAGATCGACAGGGGCCGTTGGGTTGCGGAATACGCAGTATTTT. Its translation: CASRSTGAVGLRNTQYF.

This clonotype turned up a few times. J is TRBJ1-1 and V is TRBV19, with D perhaps TRBD1 (5 bases). Germline loops: CDR1 LNHDA, CDR2 SQIVND (reference sequence). The V and J ends lost 6 bases and 0 bases respectively, with 17 bases between them. The CDR3 spans 16 residues. The CDR3 region is CASRTWRGFMNTEAFF. For the CDR3, the DNA is TGTGCCAGTAGAACTTGGAGGGGCTTTATGAACACTGAAGCTTTCTTT.

This clonotype was detected only once. This chain links TRBV12-3 or TRBV12-4 with TRBJ1-2, with a weak D call TRBD1 (6 bases). Trimming stripped 4 bases from V and 6 bases from J, with 12 bases between. The CDR3 totals 13 residues. Written as DNA, the CDR3 is TGTGCCAGCAGTTACGGGGGGCGGAATGGCTACACCTTC. This gives the protein CASSYGGRNGYTF.

The J gene is TRBJ2-6, the V gene TRBV2, with 7 bases identical to TRBD1. The germline CDR1 and CDR2 sequences are SNHLY and FYNNEI. The junction had 3 bases not matched to a gene; V was cut back by 5 bases and J by 2 bases. This CDR3 contains 15 residues. The CDR3 here is CASSWTGPGANVLTF. The CDR3, as DNA: TGTGCCAGCAGTTGGACAGGACCTGGGGCCAACGTCCTGACTTTC. The whole variable domain, filled in from reference TRBV2 and TRBJ2-6, reads EPEVTQTPSHQVTQMGQEVILRCVPISNHLYFYWYRQILGQKVEFLVSFYNNEISEKSEIFDDQFSVERPDGSNFTLKIRSTKLEDSAMYFCASSWTGPGANVLTFGAGSRLTVL.

At least ten counts were recorded for this clonotype. CDR3 sequence (DNA): TGTGCCACCAGCAGAGATCCCCCAGGGAATCAAGAGACCCAGTACTTC. Its translation: CATSRDPPGNQETQYF. V gene TRBV15 combines with J gene TRBJ2-5; a possible D gene is TRBD1 (5 bases). The CDR3 extends over 16 amino acids. Germline V gene lookup returns CDR1 LNHNV and CDR2 YYDKDF (reference sequence). Trimming took 0 bases from V and 2 from J, leaving 13 bases between them.

This clonotype has more than one count but fewer than ten. This chain links TRBV7-9 with TRBJ1-2; 7 positions agree with TRBD1. J was trimmed by 3 bases and V by 1 base; bases with no gene match: 5. Germline loops: CDR1 SEHNR, CDR2 FQNEAQ (reference sequence). The CDR3 sequence is 15 residues long. This chain's CDR3 is CASSLGTGDDYGYTF. CDR3 DNA: TGTGCCAGCAGCTTAGGGACAGGCGATGACTATGGCTACACCTTC.

This clonotype was seen more than once but under ten times. V usage is TRBV7-6 and J usage is TRBJ1-2; TRBD1 aligns across 7 bases. In germline, CDR1 is SGHVS, CDR2 FNYEAQ. This CDR3 is built from 14 residues. The V segment lost 5 bases and the J segment 4 bases; nucleotides outside the gene matches: 7. CDR3 in amino acids: CASSPDRAIYGYTF. The CDR3 coding sequence is TGTGCCAGCAGCCCTGACAGGGCGATCTATGGCTACACCTTC.

The chain is built from TRBV7-9 and TRBJ2-1; D is possibly TRBD2 (5 bases). The CDR3 has 13 amino acids. V was clipped by 5 bases and J by 9 bases, with 14 bases between them. CDR1 and CDR2 (germline): SEHNR, FQNEAQ (reference sequence). The CDR3 here is CASSVLAAGEQFF. Written as DNA, the CDR3 is TGTGCCAGCAGCGTTCTCGCGGCGGGTGAGCAGTTCTTC.